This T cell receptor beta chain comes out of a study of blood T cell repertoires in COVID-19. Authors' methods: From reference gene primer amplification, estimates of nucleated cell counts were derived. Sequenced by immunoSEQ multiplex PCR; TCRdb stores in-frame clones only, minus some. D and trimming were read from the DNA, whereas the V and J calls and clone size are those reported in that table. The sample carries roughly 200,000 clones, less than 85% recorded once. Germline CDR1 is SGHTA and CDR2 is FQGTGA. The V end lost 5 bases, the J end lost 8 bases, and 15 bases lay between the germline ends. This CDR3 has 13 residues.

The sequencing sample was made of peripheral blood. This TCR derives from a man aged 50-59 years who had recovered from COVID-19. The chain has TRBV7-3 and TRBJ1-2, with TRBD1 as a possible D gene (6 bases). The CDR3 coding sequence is TGTGCCAGCAGCCCCGCGGGGGCTGAGGGCTACACCTTC. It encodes CASSPAGAEGYTF.